The 30 T cell receptor beta chains given below trace back to one sample, sequenced in a study of blood T cell repertoires in COVID-19. Only in-frame clones appear in the TCRdb table, and some are missing; sequencing was by immunoSEQ multiplex PCR. The sample includes roughly 150,000 clones, about 85% seen only once; the top ten take over 7%. What was sequenced was peripheral blood. Source of these receptors: a woman aged 80 or over with COVID-19, enrolled during active disease.

This chain connects TRBV7-2 to TRBJ2-1; D may be TRBD2 (6 bases). This CDR3 is built from 12 residues. CDR1 SGHTA and CDR2 FQGNSA come from the germline V gene. V dropped 5 bases and J dropped 9 bases, with 11 bases sitting between them. CDR3 bases: TGTGCCAGCAGCATTAGCGGTGGTGAGCAGTTCTTC. Protein: CASSISGGEQFF.

This rearrangement joins TRBV7-2 to TRBJ2-1, with 8 nucleotides matching TRBD2. The germline CDR1 and CDR2 sequences are SGHTA and FQGNSA. CDR3 length: 12 residues. Trimming removed 5 bases from V and 10 bases from J; junction bases left unmatched: 4. The CDR3 coding sequence is TGTGCCAGCAGCCCTAGACTAGCGGAGCAGTTCTTC. As protein: CASSPRLAEQFF.

This clone was counted between two and nine times. The chain uses TRBV6-5 and TRBJ1-5; D not certain. The germline CDR1 and CDR2 sequences are MNHEY and SVGAGI. The V gene lost 10 bases and the J gene lost 4 bases, with 14 bases spanning the gap. The CDR3 spans 13 residues. The CDR3 coding sequence is TGTGCCATCGGGCGGGAGGTTAATCAGCCCCAGCATTTT. Translating it yields CAIGREVNQPQHF.

This chain connects TRBV20-1 to TRBJ2-6, with D possibly TRBD2 on 5 matching bases. V shed 3 bases and J shed 4 bases, with 10 bases lying between them. The CDR3 is 14 residues long. The germline V gene has CDR1 DFQATT and CDR2 SNEGSKA (reference sequence). Written as DNA, the CDR3 is TGCAGTGCTAGTAGGACTTCCGGGGCCAACGTCCTGACTTTC. It yields the protein CSASRTSGANVLTF.

This rearrangement joins TRBV2 to TRBJ1-2, with a tentative D call TRBD1 (5 bases). The CDR3 contains 15 residues. Germline CDR1 and CDR2: SNHLY and FYNNEI. The ends were cut back, 2 bases at V and 4 bases at J, with 14 bases in the middle. CDR3 region: CASSESRGRAYGYTF. The DNA of the CDR3 is TGTGCCAGCAGTGAAAGTAGGGGCCGCGCCTATGGCTACACCTTC.

V gene TRBV10-3 combines with J gene TRBJ1-1; the D is unclear. CDR1 and CDR2 from the germline V gene are ENHRY and SYGVKD. Trimming left V 0 bases short and J 1 base short, with 6 bases between. CDR3 size: 14 residues. CDR3 in amino acids: CAISESGRNTEAFF. CDR3 DNA sequence: TGTGCCATCAGTGAGTCGGGCAGGAACACTGAAGCTTTCTTT.

CDR3 in DNA: TGTGCCATCAGTCGTTCCCGGGGAGGCAATCAGCCCCAGCATTTT. This sequence encodes CAISRSRGGNQPQHF. The chain carries TRBV10-3 and TRBJ1-5; D is uncertain. V lost 5 bases and J 2 bases, leaving 13 bases between the germline ends. From germline, CDR1 is ENHRY and CDR2 SYGVKD. The CDR3 consists of 15 residues.

A single count supports this clone. This chain uses TRBV6-1 with TRBJ2-2, with D unresolved. From germline, CDR1 is MNHNS and CDR2 SASEGT. This CDR3 contains 13 residues. Trimming stripped 2 bases from V and 6 bases from J, with 7 bases between. In DNA, the CDR3 is TGTGCCAGCAGTGAACTCCGTGCCGGGGAGCTGTTTTTT. Translating gives CASSELRAGELFF.

This clone was detected once. This chain uses TRBV28 with TRBJ1-1; D not resolved. Germline CDR1 MDHEN, CDR2 SYDVKM. CDR3 length equals 11 residues. Trimming took 4 bases from V and 5 from J, leaving 5 bases between them. CDR3 in DNA: TGTGCCAGCAGTTCGTATACTGAAGCTTTCTTT. Its translation: CASSSYTEAFF.

This clone has just one count. The J gene is TRBJ1-5, the V gene TRBV2; D is unclear. V dropped 5 bases and J dropped 3 bases, with 8 bases sitting between them. The germline CDR1 and CDR2 sequences are SNHLY and FYNNEI. The CDR3 runs 13 residues. The CDR3 nucleotides are TGTGCCAGCAGTAGTGAGAACAATCAGCCCCAGCATTTT. The encoded protein is CASSSENNQPQHF.

This clone was detected only a few times. This chain joins TRBV25-1 and TRBJ2-7, with a weak D call TRBD1 (5 bases). Germline lookup yields CDR1 MGHDK and CDR2 SYGVNS. The CDR3 contains 13 residues. The ends were cut back, 6 bases at V and 3 bases at J, with 12 bases in the middle. The CDR3 region is CASRGQENYEQYF. Written as DNA, the CDR3 is TGTGCCAGCAGGGGGCAGGAAAACTACGAGCAGTACTTC.

The chain employs TRBV2 and TRBJ1-1, with D unresolved. Germline V gene data show CDR1 as SNHLY and CDR2 as FYNNEI. The CDR3 length is 13 residues. The V end lost 4 bases, the J end lost 2 bases, and 8 bases lay between the germline ends. CDR3 residues: CASSGQYNTEAFF. CDR3 DNA: TGTGCCAGCAGTGGACAATATAACACTGAAGCTTTCTTT.

This chain links TRBV3-1 (or the pseudogene TRBV3-2) with TRBJ2-1; 10 bases are a match to TRBD2. J lost 8 bases, V lost 2 bases, and 9 bases had no gene match. The length of the CDR3 is 16 residues. Germline V lookup: CDR1 LGHDT, CDR2 YNNKEL (reference sequence). DNA for the CDR3: TGTGCCAGCAGCCAAACAGGTGGCCTAGCGGGAGATGAGCAGTTCTTC. Protein product: CASSQTGGLAGDEQFF.

The V and J genes are TRBV4-1 and TRBJ1-5; no clear D gene. This CDR3 has 15 residues. Germline V CDR1 and CDR2: MGHRA, YSYEKL. The V gene lost 1 base and the J gene lost 6 bases, with 13 bases spanning the gap. CDR3 DNA: TGCGCCAGCAGCCAAGGGGAGGGAGGAGGTCAGCCCCAGCATTTT. It yields the protein CASSQGEGGGQPQHF.

The chain is built from TRBV2 and TRBJ1-2; no firm D call. CDR3 length: 13 amino acids. V lost 3 bases, J lost 4 bases, and 9 bases lay in between. Germline lookup yields CDR1 SNHLY and CDR2 FYNNEI. The CDR3 nucleotides read TGTGCCAGCAGTGAGGCAGTCCCCTATGGCTACACCTTC. Translation: CASSEAVPYGYTF.

The J gene is TRBJ1-5, the V gene TRBV28; D unresolved. Trimming pared 5 bases from V and 6 bases from J, leaving 20 bases between. CDR1 and CDR2 (germline): MDHEN, SYDVKM. The CDR3 contains 16 residues. CDR3: CASSPRGLGVAQPQHF. The CDR3 DNA follows: TGTGCCAGCAGTCCACGCGGTTTGGGTGTGGCTCAGCCCCAGCATTTT. Combining the CDR3 with reference TRBV28 and TRBJ1-5 gives the whole variable domain DVKVTQSSRYLVKRTGEKVFLECVQDMDHENMFWYRQDPGLGLRLIYFSYDVKMKEKGDIPEGYSVSREKKERFSLILESASTNQTSMYLCASSPRGLGVAQPQHFGDGTRLSIL.

Only a few counts were recorded for this clone. The J gene is TRBJ2-7, the V gene TRBV5-4, with TRBD1 matching 8 bases. Trimming cost V 4 bases and J 4 bases; bases outside gene matches: 10. Germline-derived CDR1 and CDR2 are SGHNT and YYREEE (reference sequence). This CDR3 spans 15 amino acids. CDR3 region: CASSQTSTGGYEQYF. CDR3 nucleotide sequence: TGTGCCAGCAGCCAAACCTCAACAGGGGGATACGAGCAGTACTTC.

This rearrangement joins TRBV12-3 or TRBV12-4 to TRBJ1-1; TRBD1 agrees at 9 bases. Trimming removed 9 bases from V and 6 bases from J; junction bases left unmatched: 8. The CDR3 has 13 residues. CDR3 in DNA: TGTGCCAGTGCGGGTGGGACAGGGCCTGAAGCTTTCTTT. As protein: CASAGGTGPEAFF.

The CDR3 loop reads CSGWSTGKNGYTF. DNA of the CDR3: TGCAGCGGGTGGAGTACAGGAAAAAATGGCTACACCTTC. The chain joins TRBV29-1 to TRBJ1-2, with D maybe TRBD1 (5 bases). CDR3 length: 13 residues. Germline CDR1 is SQVTM and CDR2 is ANQGSEA. V was pared by 7 bases and J by 6 bases, with 18 bases between.

V usage is TRBV9 and J usage is TRBJ2-5, with a tentative D call TRBD2 (5 bases). V was cut by 3 bases and J by 6 bases, with 12 bases left in between. This CDR3 has 13 amino acids. CDR1 is SGDLS, CDR2 YYNGEE, per germline. CDR3 protein: CASSDGLGKTQYF. The CDR3 bases are TGTGCCAGCAGCGACGGACTTGGAAAGACCCAGTACTTC. Filled out from reference TRBV9 and TRBJ2-5, the complete variable domain reads DSGVTQTPKHLITATGQRVTLRCSPRSGDLSVYWYQQSLDQGLQFLIQYYNGEERAKGNILERFSAQQFPDLHSELNLSSLELGDSALYFCASSDGLGKTQYFGPGTRLLVL.

The CDR3 DNA is TGTGCCAGCAGTGCCGATAGCGGGAGTGGCTCCTACGAGCAGTACTTC. It yields the protein CASSADSGSGSYEQYF. The chain has TRBV6-1 and TRBJ2-7; 9 bases line up with TRBD2. J was trimmed by 0 bases and V by 4 bases; bases with no gene match: 7. This CDR3 region has 16 residues. Germline loops: CDR1 MNHNS, CDR2 SASEGT.

This clone is a singleton in its sample. This chain links TRBV5-1 with TRBJ1-5, with TRBD1 matching 11 bases. This CDR3 comprises 15 residues. Looked up from germline, CDR1 is SGHRS and CDR2 is YFSETQ. V trimming: 4 bases; J trimming: 5 bases; junction bases outside the gene matches: 5. CDR3 residues: CASSRTGGEDQPQHF. CDR3 nucleotides: TGCGCCAGCAGCCGGACAGGGGGCGAGGATCAGCCCCAGCATTTT.

The chain has TRBV5-1 and TRBJ2-1, with D maybe TRBD2 (6 bases). Trimming cost V 4 bases and J 0 bases, with 11 bases left between them. Germline V gene lookup returns CDR1 SGHRS and CDR2 YFSETQ. The length of the CDR3 is 15 residues. The CDR3 DNA is TGCGCCAGCAGCCTAGCGAGTAGCTCCTACAATGAGCAGTTCTTC. This translates into CASSLASSSYNEQFF. The complete variable domain, with remaining parts taken from reference TRBV5-1 and TRBJ2-1, reads KAGVTQTPRYLIKTRGQQVTLSCSPISGHRSVSWYQQTPGQGLQFLFEYFSETQRNKGNFPGRFSGRQFSNSRSEMNVSTLELGDSALYLCASSLASSSYNEQFFGPGTRLTVL.

V gene TRBV4-1 combines with J gene TRBJ1-1; D uncertain. CDR1 and CDR2 (germline): MGHRA, YSYEKL. The CDR3 spans 14 residues. The V end lost 0 bases, the J end lost 4 bases, and 9 bases lay between the germline ends. CDR3 coding DNA: TGCGCCAGCAGCCAAGAGGCAGAGGGCACTGAAGCTTTCTTT. This encodes CASSQEAEGTEAFF.

The rearrangement uses TRBV6-2 or TRBV6-3 and TRBJ2-3; the D gene is possibly TRBD2 (6 bases). Germline V CDR1 and CDR2: MNHEY, SVGEGT. The CDR3 runs 12 residues. The germline V and J ends were trimmed by 6 bases and 6 bases, with 10 bases remaining between them. The chain's CDR3 is CASSPTSDTQYF. The CDR3 nucleotides are TGTGCCAGCAGCCCAACTAGCGATACGCAGTATTTT.

This clone was picked up one time. The chain links TRBV28 to TRBJ2-5, with 7 bases identical to TRBD2. The CDR3 consists of 14 residues. Germline CDR1 MDHEN, CDR2 SYDVKM. V trimming: 5 bases; J trimming: 7 bases; junction bases outside the gene matches: 10. The CDR3 is CASSDSNGGGTQYF. CDR3 in DNA: TGTGCCAGCAGTGACTCGAACGGCGGGGGGACCCAGTACTTC.

The chain combines TRBV18 with TRBJ1-2, with 9 bases fitting TRBD1. The ends lost 3 bases at V and 5 bases at J; junction bases unmatched: 4. Germline V lookup: CDR1 KGHSH, CDR2 LQKENI. The CDR3 is 14 residues long. This CDR3 reads CASSPDRGKYGYTF. The CDR3 DNA reads TGTGCCAGCTCACCGGACAGGGGAAAGTATGGCTACACCTTC.

This chain uses TRBV5-6 with TRBJ2-5; 7 nucleotides line up with TRBD1. Germline V gives CDR1 SGHDT, CDR2 YYEEEE. Unmatched junction bases numbered 3, after V lost 3 bases and J lost 4 bases. CDR3 length: 13 residues. CDR3 DNA: TGTGCCAGCAGCTGGGACAGAGGAGAGACCCAGTACTTC. Translation: CASSWDRGETQYF. Full variable domain (remainder filled in from reference TRBV5-6 and TRBJ2-5): DAGVTQSPTHLIKTRGQQVTLRCSPKSGHDTVSWYQQALGQGPQFIFQYYEEEERQRGNFPDRFSGHQFPNYSSELNVNALLLGDSALYLCASSWDRGETQYFGPGTRLLVL.

With regard to this clone: Other DNA sequences within the sample encode an identical CDR3. V usage is TRBV7-2 and J usage is TRBJ1-1; the D gene is possibly TRBD1 (5 bases). V lost 5 bases, J lost 1 base, and 8 bases lay in between. The V gene's germline CDR1 is SGHTA and CDR2 FQGNSA. The CDR3 is 13 residues long. The CDR3 DNA reads as TGTGCCAGCAGCAGACAGAAGAACACTGAAGCTTTCTTT. It is translated as CASSRQKNTEAFF.

The chain links TRBV6-5 to TRBJ1-2; 7 nucleotides match TRBD1. The CDR3 runs to 14 residues. Unmatched junction bases numbered 12, after V lost 7 bases and J lost 7 bases. CDR1 and CDR2 (germline): MNHEY, SVGAGI. CDR3 sequence: CASILPDRAGGYTF. The CDR3 DNA reads as TGTGCCAGCATCCTACCCGACAGGGCGGGTGGCTACACCTTC.